These 27 T cell receptor beta chains were all obtained from the same sample, sequenced in a study of T cell responses to AZD1222 COVID-19 vaccine. The protocol was immunoSEQ multiplex PCR, while the TCRdb copy is restricted to in-frame clones and leaves out a portion. This sample carries about 110,000 clones, about 87% of them seen once, and the ten largest clones take around 16%. The sequencing used peripheral blood, collected 28 days after the second AZD1222 dose. These receptors all come from an adult who received the AZD1222 COVID-19 vaccine.

The chain recombines TRBV20-1 with TRBJ2-5, with D possibly matching TRBD1 (6 bases). Trimming removed 6 bases from V and 7 bases from J, with 9 bases in between. Germline loops: CDR1 DFQATT, CDR2 SNEGSKA (reference sequence). This CDR3 has 10 residues. CDR3 coding DNA: TGCAGTGCAGCAGGGGTGACCCAGTACTTC. Protein: CSAAGVTQYF.

Only a few counts were recorded for this clone. This sequence joins TRBV9 and TRBJ2-5, with TRBD2 matching 7 bases. CDR3 size: 15 residues. Germline V lookup: CDR1 SGDLS, CDR2 YYNGEE. V gave up 2 bases and J gave up 4 bases; unmatched junction bases: 8. The CDR3 coding sequence is TGTGCCAGCAGCGTGGGGGGGAGAGCGAGAGAGACCCAGTACTTC. It encodes CASSVGGRARETQYF.

The chain couples TRBV6-5 to TRBJ1-1; no clear D gene. Trimming pared 4 bases from V and 5 bases from J, leaving 11 bases between. The CDR3 runs to 13 residues. CDR1 is MNHEY, CDR2 SVGAGI, per germline. CDR3 amino acids: CASSWEVQTEAFF. The CDR3 bases are TGTGCCAGCAGTTGGGAAGTTCAGACTGAAGCTTTCTTT.

This clone was observed once. This chain joins TRBV24-1 and TRBJ1-1; possible D gene TRBD1, 6 bases. The V and J ends lost 9 bases and 7 bases respectively, with 11 bases between them. Germline loops: CDR1 KGHDR, CDR2 SFDVKD. The CDR3 is 11 residues long. This CDR3 is CATQKGVEAFF. DNA for the CDR3: TGTGCCACCCAGAAGGGGGTTGAAGCTTTCTTT.

This clone was seen a handful of times. A junction boundary mismatches the germline segment, possibly from a read error. The chain combines TRBV5-1 with TRBJ2-7; TRBD2 agrees at 14 bases. This CDR3 comprises 12 residues. Germline V CDR1 and CDR2: SGHRS, YFSETQ. CDR3 loop: CARRGLAGVVDF. For the CDR3, the DNA is TGCGCCAGACGGGGACTAGCGGGAGTGGTAGACTTC.

The chain couples TRBV27 to TRBJ2-2, with 9 positions matching TRBD1. Germline V CDR1 and CDR2: MNHEY, SMNVEV (reference sequence). Unmatched junction bases numbered 5, after V lost 3 bases and J lost 6 bases. CDR3 length equals 15 residues. CDR3 in amino acids: CASSFRQGVAGELFF. The CDR3 bases are TGTGCCAGCAGTTTTCGACAGGGGGTGGCCGGGGAGCTGTTTTTT.

The J gene is TRBJ1-3, the V gene TRBV28, with D perhaps TRBD1 (6 bases). Germline V gives CDR1 MDHEN, CDR2 SYDVKM. V lost 5 bases to trimming and J lost 0 bases, with 17 bases between them. The CDR3 is 17 residues long. CDR3 in DNA: TGTGCCAGCAGTAGGACAGTCTGGGCCATCTCTGGAAACACCATATATTTT. Translation gives CASSRTVWAISGNTIYF. The whole variable domain, remainder taken from reference TRBV28 and TRBJ1-3, is DVKVTQSSRYLVKRTGEKVFLECVQDMDHENMFWYRQDPGLGLRLIYFSYDVKMKEKGDIPEGYSVSREKKERFSLILESASTNQTSMYLCASSRTVWAISGNTIYFGEGSWLTVV.

This rearrangement joins TRBV18 to TRBJ1-2; D unresolved. Germline V gene data show CDR1 as KGHSH and CDR2 as LQKENI. This CDR3 comprises 18 residues. V lost 3 bases, J lost 0 bases, and 20 bases lay in between. The CDR3 loop is CASSPPSGVPRSNYGYTF. CDR3 nucleotide sequence: TGTGCCAGCTCACCGCCTTCCGGGGTGCCACGATCTAACTATGGCTACACCTTC.

Turning to this clone: Other DNA variants within this sample encode the same CDR3. The V and J genes are TRBV19 and TRBJ2-7; no firm D call. Trimming shortened V by 6 bases and J by 4 bases, and 19 bases separated the two germline ends. Germline values: CDR1 LNHDA, CDR2 SQIVND (reference sequence). The CDR3 has 15 residues. The CDR3 nucleotides read TGTGCCAGTAGAAATTCCGGGCTCTCCGCGTACGAGCAGTACTTC. Its protein is CASRNSGLSAYEQYF.

The V and J genes are TRBV24-1 and TRBJ2-3; 10 positions agree with TRBD2. The CDR3 has 19 amino acids. Germline V gene lookup returns CDR1 KGHDR and CDR2 SFDVKD. V lost 5 bases and J lost 3; bases outside the gene matches: 16. The CDR3 protein is CATSGTGQRTSGSTDTQYF. In nucleotides, the CDR3 is TGTGCCACCAGTGGGACGGGACAGCGGACTAGCGGCTCGACAGATACGCAGTATTTT.

This chain uses TRBV28 with TRBJ2-5, with a possible D match to TRBD2 (6 bases). Germline loops: CDR1 MDHEN, CDR2 SYDVKM. CDR3 length: 14 residues. The V gene lost 3 bases and the J gene lost 5 bases, with 13 bases spanning the gap. For the CDR3, the DNA is TGTGCCAGCAGTTTGGGGGGAGTGGGGGAGACCCAGTACTTC. This sequence encodes CASSLGGVGETQYF.

DNA for the CDR3: TGTGCCAGCAGCCCGGGGATTTTCCGTGAAGCTTTCTTT. Its protein is CASSPGIFREAFF. The chain joins TRBV11-2 to TRBJ1-1; no clear D gene. Trimming stripped 5 bases from V and 7 bases from J, with 14 bases between. Per the germline V gene, CDR1 is SGHAT and CDR2 is FQNNGV. The CDR3 has 13 residues.

This clone was seen only once. The V call is TRBV5-5, the J call TRBJ2-1; 12 positions match TRBD2. The CDR3 covers 19 residues. Germline assignment: CDR1 SGHKS and CDR2 YYEKEE (reference sequence). V lost 1 base, J lost 2 bases, and 10 bases stayed unmatched. The CDR3 nucleotides read TGTGCCAGCAGCTTGTTCTTGGCTAGCGGGGGGGCCGCCTACAATGAGCAGTTCTTC. Protein sequence: CASSLFLASGGAAYNEQFF. Full variable domain (remainder filled in from reference TRBV5-5 and TRBJ2-1): DAGVTQSPTHLIKTRGQQVTLRCSPISGHKSVSWYQQVLGQGPQFIFQYYEKEERGRGNFPDRFSARQFPNYSSELNVNALLLGDSALYLCASSLFLASGGAAYNEQFFGPGTRLTVL.

This rearrangement joins TRBV12-3 or TRBV12-4 to TRBJ1-1, with D perhaps TRBD1 (6 bases). The V and J ends lost 6 bases and 3 bases respectively, with 11 bases between them. The length of the CDR3 is 13 residues. In DNA form, the CDR3 reads TGTGCCAGCAGCTCAGGGGTTTACACTGAAGCTTTCTTT. Translation: CASSSGVYTEAFF.

In this sample, this clone turned up once. The chain combines TRBV7-9 with TRBJ2-7, with unresolved D. The germline CDR1 and CDR2 sequences are SEHNR and FQNEAQ (reference sequence). V lost 1 base, J lost 2 bases, and 15 bases lay in between. The CDR3 contains 16 residues. Here the CDR3 reads CASSLELFAGTYEQYF. DNA for the CDR3: TGTGCCAGCAGCTTAGAATTATTCGCAGGAACCTACGAGCAGTACTTC.

CDR3 DNA: TGTGCCAGCAGTGAACGAGGGGGGGGCTATGGCTACACCTTC. This encodes CASSERGGGYGYTF. The chain recombines TRBV6-1 with TRBJ1-2; D possibly corresponds to TRBD1 (6 bases). V lost 2 bases to trimming and J lost 4 bases, with 11 bases between them. The CDR3 is 14 amino acids. CDR1 MNHNS and CDR2 SASEGT come from the germline V gene.

A few counts support this clone. Other DNA variants within this sample encode the same CDR3. The chain has TRBV18 and TRBJ2-2, with D perhaps TRBD2 (5 bases). The CDR3 loop spans 13 amino acids. Trimming left V 1 base short and J 6 bases short, with 6 bases between. In germline, CDR1 is KGHSH, CDR2 LQKENI. The CDR3 spells CASSPQEAGELFF. In DNA form, the CDR3 reads TGTGCCAGCTCACCACAGGAGGCCGGGGAGCTGTTTTTT.

The chain employs TRBV5-1 and TRBJ2-7, with D hard to call. Germline CDR1 and CDR2: SGHRS and YFSETQ. The CDR3 extends over 13 amino acids. V lost 7 bases and J lost 2, with 13 bases in between. CDR3 coding DNA: TGCGCCAGCGGAGACAAGGTCCCCTACGAGCAGTACTTC. Its protein is CASGDKVPYEQYF.

As regards this clone: The same CDR3 can be traced to other DNA sequences in this sample. The rearrangement links TRBV3-1 (or the pseudogene TRBV3-2) to TRBJ1-1; D gene ambiguous. Germline V gene data show CDR1 as LGHDT and CDR2 as YNNKEL (reference sequence). V dropped 1 base and J dropped 0 bases, with 6 bases sitting between them. This CDR3 spans 14 amino acids. As DNA, the CDR3 is TGTGCCAGCAGCCAAGTTGGAGTGAACACTGAAGCTTTCTTT. Protein: CASSQVGVNTEAFF.

The V gene is TRBV6-5, the J gene TRBJ2-2, with D possibly matching TRBD2 (5 bases). Trimming left V 4 bases short and J 0 bases short, with 9 bases between. CDR1 is MNHEY and CDR2 is SVGAGI in the germline V gene. The CDR3 consists of 15 residues. The CDR3 bases are TGTGCCAGCAGTTCCCGACTATCGAACACCGGGGAGCTGTTTTTT. Translated, it gives CASSSRLSNTGELFF.

This chain connects TRBV27 to TRBJ1-2; TRBD1 agrees at 7 bases. Germline V gene data show CDR1 as MNHEY and CDR2 as SMNVEV (reference sequence). This CDR3 spans 15 amino acids. Trimming removed 5 bases from V and 5 bases from J; junction bases left unmatched: 11. In nucleotides, the CDR3 is TGTGCCAGCAGTCTCCGGACAGGCAGGTGGTATGGCTACACCTTC. Protein sequence: CASSLRTGRWYGYTF.

This chain uses TRBV2 with TRBJ2-2; 7 nucleotides align to TRBD1. The J segment lost 4 bases and the V segment lost 0 bases, leaving 11 bases of the junction unmatched. The CDR3 has 18 residues. Germline values: CDR1 SNHLY, CDR2 FYNNEI. The CDR3: CASSEAWQGVGSTGELFF. CDR3 DNA: TGTGCCAGCAGTGAAGCGTGGCAGGGGGTTGGTAGCACCGGGGAGCTGTTTTTT.

The chain couples TRBV18 to TRBJ2-7, with a weak D call TRBD2 (6 bases). From germline, CDR1 is KGHSH and CDR2 LQKENI. The CDR3 covers 13 residues. V shed 5 bases and J shed 4 bases, with 12 bases lying between them. CDR3 residues: CASSENGGYEQYF. CDR3 sequence (DNA): TGTGCCAGCTCAGAAAACGGGGGATACGAGCAGTACTTC.

The V and J genes are TRBV11-3 and TRBJ1-2; 9 positions match TRBD1. The germline V gene has CDR1 SGHNT and CDR2 YENEEA. There are 16 residues in the CDR3. V was clipped by 1 base and J by 2 bases; unmatched bases: 5. The CDR3 loop is CASSLGDRVDNYGYTF. CDR3 nucleotides: TGTGCCAGCAGCTTAGGGGACAGGGTGGACAACTATGGCTACACCTTC.

Worth noting for this clone: Distinct nucleotide sequences in the sample also encode this CDR3. The chain combines TRBV3-1 (or the pseudogene TRBV3-2) with TRBJ2-2; 7 bases line up with TRBD2. The CDR3 has 15 amino acids. With V trimmed by 1 base and J by 2 bases, 1 base remained unmatched. Germline V lookup: CDR1 LGHDT, CDR2 YNNKEL (reference sequence). CDR3 sequence: CASSQGLANTGELFF. As DNA, the CDR3 is TGTGCCAGCAGCCAAGGACTAGCCAACACCGGGGAGCTGTTTTTT.

J is TRBJ2-3 and V is TRBV7-2; TRBD1 agrees at 8 bases. The CDR3 sequence is 15 residues long. The trim removed 5 bases at V and 3 bases at J, leaving 7 bases unmatched. Germline CDR1 SGHTA, CDR2 FQGNSA. The CDR3 region has the DNA TGTGCCAGCAGCACCGGACAGGGCTGGACAGATACGCAGTATTTT. Its translation is CASSTGQGWTDTQYF.

The rearrangement links TRBV19 to TRBJ1-5; 10 bases align to TRBD1. The CDR3 sequence is 15 residues long. In germline, CDR1 is LNHDA, CDR2 SQIVND (reference sequence). The J segment lost 4 bases and the V segment lost 9 bases, leaving 9 bases of the junction unmatched. The CDR3 DNA reads as TGTGCCAGCTGGGACAGGGGTTCATATAATCAGCCCCAGCATTTT. It specifies CASWDRGSYNQPQHF.